This TCR beta chain was sequenced for a study of PD-L1 blockade in urothelial cancer. Study in general: Blood was evaluated 3 weeks (second dose) and 6 weeks after therapy began. The study recovered a median of around 130,000 T cells per blood sample. Study-wide results and caveats: Lower pretreatment blood TCR clonality, under the median, predicted better survival, researchers reported.

Patients suffered from locally advanced or metastatic urothelial carcinoma. Libraries were prepared by immunoSEQ multiplex PCR; TCRdb keeps only in-frame clonotypes and omits some of them. The data contain some 54,000 clones, about 80% of them singletons. On this clone itself: Its specificity is unknown.

The germline V gene encodes CDR1 SNHLY and CDR2 FYNNEI. V shed 5 bases and J 6 bases; nucleotides not matched to a gene: 5. This CDR3 is built from 13 residues. The TCR originated in a man aged 35 to 55 with urothelial cancer. The rearrangement joins TRBV2 to TRBJ2-7; 9 nucleotides line up with TRBD1. The sequences come from PBMCs, collected around atezolizumab (anti-PD-L1) treatment. The CDR3 protein is CASSSGTGREQYF. The CDR3, as DNA: TGTGCCAGCAGTTCCGGGACAGGGCGCGAGCAGTACTTC.